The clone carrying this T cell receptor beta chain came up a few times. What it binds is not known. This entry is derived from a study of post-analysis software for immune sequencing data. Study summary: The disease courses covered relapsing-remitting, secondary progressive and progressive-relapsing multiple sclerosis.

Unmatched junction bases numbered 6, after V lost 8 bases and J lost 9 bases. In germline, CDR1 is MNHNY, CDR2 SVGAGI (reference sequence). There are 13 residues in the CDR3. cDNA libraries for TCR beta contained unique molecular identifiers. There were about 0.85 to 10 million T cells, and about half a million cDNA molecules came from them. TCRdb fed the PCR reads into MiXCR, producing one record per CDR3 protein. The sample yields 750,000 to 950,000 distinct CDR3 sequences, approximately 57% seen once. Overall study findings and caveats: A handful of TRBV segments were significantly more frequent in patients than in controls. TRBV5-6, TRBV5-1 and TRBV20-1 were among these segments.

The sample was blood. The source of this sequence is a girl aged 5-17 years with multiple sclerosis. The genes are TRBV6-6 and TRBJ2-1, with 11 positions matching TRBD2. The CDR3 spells CASELAGVGEQFF. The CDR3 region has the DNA TGTGCCAGCGAACTAGCGGGAGTGGGTGAGCAGTTCTTC.